The 27 T cell receptor beta chains presented below share a single source sample, sequenced in a study of post-analysis software for immune sequencing data (dated by TCRdb to the mid-2010s). The method was PCR. The run used an Illumina HiSeq 2500. To reduce PCR and sequencing biases, unique molecular identifiers were built into the TCR beta cDNA libraries. In TCRdb, the public reads were trimmed at Q25 with fastp and aligned with MiXCR, with productive beta chains retained. Each entry merges the rows of one CDR3 protein and shows their most common DNA and genes. The sample contains approximately 690,000 distinct CDR3 sequences, 55% to 70% of them found a single time. Of the sample, 11% falls within the top ten clones. Summary of the overall study and its limitations: Four or five TRBV segments, including TRBV5-6, TRBV5-1 and TRBV20-1, were significantly more frequent in patients than controls.

No cognate antigen is known for these TCRs. Material for sequencing was blood. The receptors originated from a girl between 2 and 10 years old with multiple sclerosis.

For this clonotype: Sequence at one end of the junction differs from germline and may be a read error. The chain couples TRBV14 to TRBJ2-7; tentatively, D is TRBD1 (6 bases). The CDR3 is 15 residues long. Germline CDR1 is SGHDN and CDR2 is FVKESK. This CDR3 reads CAGSQGLGAGYEQYF. CDR3 nucleotide sequence: TGTGCCGGCAGCCAAGGGCTGGGGGCTGGGTACGAGCAGTACTTC.

This chain links TRBV21-1 with TRBJ2-1; the table's TRBD2 call for D was not verified on the DNA. TRBV21-1 is a documented pseudogene. CDR3 length: 15 amino acids. CDR3 protein: CAMEKSGRVPHEQFF. Written as DNA, the CDR3 is TGTGCCATGGAAAAAAGCGGGAGGGTACCTCATGAGCAGTTCTTC.

This sequence joins TRBV20-1 and TRBJ2-5; D is undetermined. V dropped 3 bases and J dropped 3 bases, with 8 bases sitting between them. This CDR3 is built from 12 residues. CDR1 and CDR2 (germline): DFQATT, SNEGSKA (reference sequence). CDR3 nucleotides: TGCAGTGCTAGTGACGGAGAAGAGACCCAGTACTTC. Translated: CSASDGEETQYF.

The CDR3 DNA is TGTGCCAGCAGTCCCTCCCACAGGGCCCTCTACTACGAGCAGTACTTC. Encoded protein: CASSPSHRALYYEQYF. The chain combines TRBV27 with TRBJ2-5; the D gene is possibly TRBD1 (6 bases). Matching the DNA end better, TRBJ2-7 makes the J call doubtful. Per the germline V gene, CDR1 is MNHEY and CDR2 is SMNVEV (reference sequence). CDR3 length: 16 amino acids.

Comment on this clonotype: Because it lacks the conserved phenylalanine or tryptophan at the end, this CDR3 is likely a read error. The chain is built from TRBV11-2 and TRBJ1-6; D is perhaps TRBD1 (5 bases). Germline lookup yields CDR1 SGHAT and CDR2 FQNNGV. V was trimmed by 3 bases and J by 10 bases, leaving 19 bases between them. The CDR3 consists of 16 residues. The CDR3 DNA follows: TGTGCCAGCAGCTTCCCTTGGGGACGACGGGGCTCACCCCTCCACTTA. Translated, it gives CASSFPWGRRGSPLHL.

The chain is built from TRBV12-3 or TRBV12-4 and TRBJ2-1; 9 nucleotides match TRBD1. V lost 5 bases and J lost 0; bases outside the gene matches: 2. The CDR3 covers 15 residues. The CDR3 DNA follows: TGTGCCAGCAGTGGGACAGGGAACTCCTACAATGAGCAGTTCTTC. Encoded protein: CASSGTGNSYNEQFF.

This clonotype appeared a few times. The chain employs TRBV29-1 and TRBJ2-2; 8 bases are shared with TRBD2. Germline V gives CDR1 SQVTM, CDR2 ANQGSEA. The J segment lost 1 base and the V segment lost 6 bases, leaving 7 bases of the junction unmatched. This CDR3 spans 15 amino acids. In DNA form, the CDR3 reads TGCAGCGTAAGGCGGGGGGCGATGAACACCGGGGAGCTGTTTTTT. Translation: CSVRRGAMNTGELFF.

This clonotype has more than one count but fewer than ten. The chain employs TRBV10-3 and TRBJ2-7; D unclear. This CDR3 comprises 12 residues. Germline-derived CDR1 and CDR2 are ENHRY and SYGVKD. Trimming took 3 bases from V and 3 from J, leaving 6 bases between them. The CDR3 region has the DNA TGTGCCATCAGTGAAACAGACTACGAGCAGTACTTC. This sequence encodes CAISETDYEQYF.

The chain joins TRBV9 to TRBJ2-5; the match to TRBD2 covers 14 bases. Per the germline V gene, CDR1 is SGDLS and CDR2 is YYNGEE. The ends lost 4 bases at V and 5 bases at J; junction bases unmatched: 7. The CDR3 loop spans 16 amino acids. In nucleotides, the CDR3 is TGTGCCAGCAGCAGGACTAGCGGGAGGTTAAGCGAGACCCAGTACTTC. The encoded protein is CASSRTSGRLSETQYF.

The genes are TRBV20-1 and TRBJ1-1, with a possible D match to TRBD1 (5 bases). The CDR3 covers 14 residues. Trimming shortened V by 0 bases and J by 5 bases, and 13 bases separated the two germline ends. In germline, CDR1 is DFQATT, CDR2 SNEGSKA (reference sequence). The CDR3 loop reads CSARDSQGGTEAFF. DNA for the CDR3: TGCAGTGCTAGAGATAGTCAGGGAGGGACTGAAGCTTTCTTT.

This clonotype was counted only a few times. V gene TRBV12-5 combines with J gene TRBJ2-7; no clear D. V was trimmed by 1 base and J by 0 bases, leaving 7 bases between them. CDR1 is LGHNT and CDR2 is FRNRAP in the germline V gene. The CDR3 is 14 amino acids. CDR3 DNA: TGTGCTAGTGGTTTGGACGGATCCTCCTACGAGCAGTACTTC. It encodes CASGLDGSSYEQYF.

The rearrangement joins TRBV20-1 to TRBJ1-2; 7 bases line up with TRBD1. The CDR3 covers 13 residues. The germline gives CDR1 DFQATT, CDR2 SNEGSKA (reference sequence). V lost 3 bases to trimming and J lost 2 bases; unmatched junction nucleotides: 3. CDR3 sequence reads: CSASDRDNYGYTF. The CDR3 coding sequence is TGCAGTGCTAGCGACAGGGACAACTATGGCTACACCTTC.

A few counts support this clonotype. This chain connects TRBV5-1 to TRBJ1-1; a weak D match, TRBD1 (5 bases). Germline V gene lookup returns CDR1 SGHRS and CDR2 YFSETQ. This CDR3 spans 15 amino acids. The ends were cut back, 1 base at V and 0 bases at J, with 10 bases in the middle. The CDR3: CASSLSGALNTEAFF. The CDR3 nucleotides are TGCGCCAGCAGCTTGTCCGGGGCTCTGAACACTGAAGCTTTCTTT.

The gene calls are TRBV7-2 and TRBJ2-7; 8 bases match TRBD2. CDR1 and CDR2 (germline): SGHTA, FQGNSA. The CDR3 has 14 amino acids. The V gene end was trimmed by 8 bases and the J gene end by 4 bases; junction bases not matched to a gene: 10. The CDR3 DNA is TGTGCCAGCGGTGACGGGGGGGCGAGATACGAGCAGTACTTC. This sequence encodes CASGDGGARYEQYF. The full variable domain, completed using reference TRBV7-2 and TRBJ2-7, is GAGVSQSPSNKVTEKGKDVELRCDPISGHTALYWYRQSLGQGLEFLIYFQGNSAPDKSGLPSDRFSAERTGGSVSTLTIQRTQQEDSAVYLCASGDGGARYEQYFGPGTRLTVT.

This clonotype was detected once. The rearrangement uses TRBV12-3 or TRBV12-4 and TRBJ1-1, with unresolved D. This CDR3 is 12 amino acids long. V lost 2 bases, J lost 6 bases, and 7 bases lay in between. The CDR3 sequence: CASSLWGSEAFF. CDR3 coding DNA: TGTGCCAGCAGTTTATGGGGATCTGAAGCTTTCTTT.

The chain uses TRBV10-2 and TRBJ1-5; no reliable D call. The CDR3 has 14 residues. Germline V gives CDR1 WSHSY, CDR2 SAAADI. The V end lost 0 bases, the J end lost 7 bases, and 10 bases lay between the germline ends. The DNA of the CDR3 is TGCGCCAGCAGTGAGTCGATCCTTGGACAGCCCCAGCATTTT. This gives the protein CASSESILGQPQHF.

There are a few counts of this clonotype. The rearrangement joins TRBV7-8 to TRBJ2-1, with no clear D. This CDR3 region has 13 residues. Germline V lookup: CDR1 SGHVS, CDR2 FQNEAQ. Trimming pared 5 bases from V and 8 bases from J, leaving 13 bases between. This CDR3 is CASSPSGPHEQFF. DNA for the CDR3: TGTGCCAGCAGCCCATCCGGTCCGCATGAGCAGTTCTTC.

The chain links TRBV5-1 to TRBJ2-3; perhaps TRBD2 as D (6 bases). Germline V gene sequence: CDR1 SGHRS, CDR2 YFSETQ. This CDR3 region has 16 residues. Between the trimmed V and J ends, which lost 4 bases and 4 bases, there was a span of 19 bases. The CDR3 DNA is TGCGCCAGCAGCCAAATGGGGGGAGAGGTGGCAGATACGCAGTATTTT. This translates into CASSQMGGEVADTQYF.

The V and J genes are TRBV29-1 and TRBJ2-3; D may correspond to TRBD1 or TRBD2 (5 bases each). Looked up from germline, CDR1 is SQVTM and CDR2 is ANQGSEA. Trimming removed 7 bases from V and 0 bases from J, with 17 bases in between. This CDR3 has 15 amino acids. CDR3 in DNA: TGCAGCGCCCTATCTGGGGGTCTTAGCACAGATACGCAGTATTTT. Translation: CSALSGGLSTDTQYF.

V is TRBV28 and J is TRBJ2-4; 7 nucleotides agree with TRBD1. This CDR3 spans 16 amino acids. CDR1 and CDR2 from the germline V gene are MDHEN and SYDVKM. Trimming took 7 bases from V and 2 from J; bases not matched to a gene: 11. CDR3 DNA: TGTGCCAGCAAGGAAGCGACAGGGTACCCCAAAAACATTCAGTACTTC. Translated: CASKEATGYPKNIQYF.

This clonotype showed up just a few times. The chain employs TRBV29-1 and TRBJ2-1, with TRBD2 identical over 9 bases. Germline V gives CDR1 SQVTM, CDR2 ANQGSEA. The length of the CDR3 is 15 residues. Trimming removed 4 bases from V and 3 bases from J; junction bases left unmatched: 7. The CDR3 nucleotides are TGCAGCGTTGCCTCTCAACTAGCGGGCTACAATGAGCAGTTCTTC. Its protein product is CSVASQLAGYNEQFF.

This sequence joins TRBV14 and TRBJ2-1, with 9 positions matching TRBD2. The germline V gene encodes CDR1 SGHDN and CDR2 FVKESK. V shed 1 base, J shed 5 bases, and the junction held 3 bases outside the gene matches. This CDR3 contains 15 residues. The CDR3 DNA is TGTGCCAGCAGCCAAGGACTAGCGGAAAACAATGAGCAGTTCTTC. The encoded protein is CASSQGLAENNEQFF.

The chain carries TRBV10-3 and TRBJ1-5; a possible D gene is TRBD1 (5 bases). The germline V gene has CDR1 ENHRY and CDR2 SYGVKD. V shed 6 bases and J shed 6 bases, with 15 bases lying between them. The CDR3 is 14 amino acids. In DNA, the CDR3 is TGTGCCATCAGCGCCGGGACGGGGCGTCAGCCCCAGCATTTT. Its protein product is CAISAGTGRQPQHF.

V gene TRBV11-2 combines with J gene TRBJ2-3; TRBD1 is a possible D gene (5 bases). Trimming stripped 7 bases from V and 9 bases from J, with 17 bases between. This CDR3 contains 13 residues. Germline lookup yields CDR1 SGHAT and CDR2 FQNNGV. The CDR3 spells CASTLQGAPTQYF. CDR3 in DNA: TGTGCCAGCACCCTCCAAGGGGCCCCCACGCAGTATTTT.

The chain employs TRBV20-1 and TRBJ2-5, with D possibly TRBD2 on 7 matching bases. The DNA end favors TRBJ2-7, so the J call may be wrong. CDR1 is DFQATT, CDR2 SNEGSKA, per germline (reference sequence). The CDR3 runs 14 residues. The CDR3 reads CSAWEGGRWNEQYF. The CDR3 region has the DNA TGCAGTGCCTGGGAGGGGGGGCGCTGGAACGAGCAGTACTTC.

The chain combines TRBV28 with TRBJ1-1, with D tentatively TRBD1 (6 bases). Germline CDR1 MDHEN, CDR2 SYDVKM. CDR3 length equals 15 residues. V was trimmed by 8 bases and J by 0 bases, leaving 16 bases between them. As DNA, the CDR3 is TGTGCCAGCCGCTACAGGGTTAACATGAACACTGAAGCTTTCTTT. It yields the protein CASRYRVNMNTEAFF. Together with reference TRBV28 and TRBJ1-1, the CDR3 gives the full variable domain: DVKVTQSSRYLVKRTGEKVFLECVQDMDHENMFWYRQDPGLGLRLIYFSYDVKMKEKGDIPEGYSVSREKKERFSLILESASTNQTSMYLCASRYRVNMNTEAFFGQGTRLTVV.

This chain connects TRBV4-2 to TRBJ2-1; D might be TRBD2 (6 bases). This CDR3 spans 17 amino acids. Germline V lookup: CDR1 LGHNA, CDR2 YNFKEQ. Between the trimmed V and J ends, which lost 0 bases and 1 base, there was a span of 13 bases. The CDR3 protein is CASSQDPGVDSYNEQFF. The CDR3 region has the DNA TGTGCCAGCAGCCAAGATCCGGGGGTCGATTCCTACAATGAGCAGTTCTTC.